These 22 T cell receptor beta chains were all obtained from the same sample, sequenced in a study of blood T cell repertoires in COVID-19. The repertoire was sequenced with immunoSEQ multiplex PCR; TCRdb's copy has only in-frame clones and lacks some. The sample yields 300,000 or so clones, 65% to 90% seen once. Sequenced sample: PBMCs or T cells enriched from blood (not recorded which). The receptors were gathered from a woman in her forties with acute COVID-19.

The chain uses TRBV7-3 and TRBJ2-6; D possibly corresponds to TRBD2 (5 bases). Germline V gives CDR1 SGHTA, CDR2 FQGTGA. The CDR3 is made up of 15 amino acids. The germline V and J ends were trimmed by 5 bases and 2 bases, with 10 bases remaining between them. CDR3 sequence: CASSPTGAGANVLTF. The CDR3 DNA is TGTGCCAGCAGCCCAACCGGGGCTGGGGCCAACGTCCTGACTTTC.

The chain is built from TRBV7-9 and TRBJ2-7; D might be TRBD1 (5 bases). V was clipped by 8 bases and J by 0 bases, with 17 bases between them. The germline V gene encodes CDR1 SEHNR and CDR2 FQNEAQ (reference sequence). CDR3 length equals 15 residues. The CDR3 sequence: CASFPLDSLSYEQYF. CDR3 bases: TGTGCCAGCTTCCCTTTAGACAGTCTCTCCTACGAGCAGTACTTC. Full variable domain (remainder filled in from reference TRBV7-9 and TRBJ2-7): DTGVSQNPRHKITKRGQNVTFRCDPISEHNRLYWYRQTLGQGPEFLTYFQNEAQLEKSRLLSDRFSAERPKGSFSTLEIQRTEQGDSAMYLCASFPLDSLSYEQYFGPGTRLTVT.

A single count supports this clone. The CDR3 is CASSSLPAVSNQPQHF. The CDR3 DNA sequence: TGTGCCAGCAGCTCCCTTCCGGCGGTTAGCAATCAGCCCCAGCATTTT. The chain uses TRBV7-8 and TRBJ1-5, with D unresolved. This CDR3 contains 16 residues. Between the trimmed V and J ends, which lost 4 bases and 0 bases, there was a span of 13 bases. Germline CDR1 reads SGHVS; CDR2 reads FQNEAQ.

The rearrangement joins TRBV7-3 to TRBJ2-1, with 7 bases fitting TRBD1. The CDR3 extends over 13 amino acids. The germline gives CDR1 SGHTA, CDR2 FQGTGA. V gave up 6 bases and J gave up 7 bases; unmatched junction bases: 6. CDR3: CASSPGTANEQFF. CDR3 coding DNA: TGTGCCAGCAGTCCCGGGACAGCTAATGAGCAGTTCTTC.

In this sample, this clone turned up a few times. The rearrangement joins TRBV25-1 to TRBJ1-1; no clear D. Germline CDR1 and CDR2: MGHDK and SYGVNS. Trimming cost V 8 bases and J 1 base, with 11 bases left between them. The CDR3 runs 13 residues. CDR3 DNA: TGTGCCAGCCGGGAACTGACGAACACTGAAGCTTTCTTT. It specifies CASRELTNTEAFF.

J is TRBJ1-1 and V is TRBV28; tentative D call: TRBD1 (5 bases). With 6 bases removed from V and 7 bases from J, the gap between germline ends came to 12 bases. The CDR3 runs to 12 residues. Looked up from germline, CDR1 is MDHEN and CDR2 is SYDVKM. CDR3 in DNA: TGTGCCAGCAGACCCGACAGACATGAAGCTTTCTTT. Translating it yields CASRPDRHEAFF.

The chain couples TRBV5-4 to TRBJ2-1; TRBD2 aligns across 7 bases. The germline gives CDR1 SGHNT, CDR2 YYREEE (reference sequence). V lost 4 bases to trimming and J lost 0 bases; unmatched junction nucleotides: 4. CDR3 length: 15 amino acids. CDR3 amino acids: CASSGGGSSYNEQFF. Here the CDR3 DNA reads TGTGCCAGCAGCGGGGGGGGGAGCTCCTACAATGAGCAGTTCTTC.

This chain's CDR3 is CASSATGGREKLFF. CDR3 DNA sequence: TGTGCCAGCAGTGCTACAGGGGGCCGGGAAAAACTGTTTTTT. V gene TRBV2 combines with J gene TRBJ1-4, with TRBD1 matching over 9 bases. CDR1 SNHLY and CDR2 FYNNEI come from the germline V gene. The CDR3 has 14 amino acids. Unmatched junction bases numbered 5, after V lost 4 bases and J lost 8 bases.

The DNA of the CDR3 is TGTGCCAGTAGTCCCCTCGGGTTGTCTGGGGCCAACGTCCTGACTTTC. It specifies CASSPLGLSGANVLTF. The chain carries TRBV19 and TRBJ2-6, with D uncertain. Per the germline V gene, CDR1 is LNHDA and CDR2 is SQIVND (reference sequence). Trimming removed 5 bases at V and 1 base at J, with 12 bases between. This CDR3 has 16 residues. Filled out from reference TRBV19 and TRBJ2-6, the complete variable domain reads DGGITQSPKYLFRKEGQNVTLSCEQNLNHDAMYWYRQDPGQGLRLIYYSQIVNDFQKGDIAEGYSVSREKKESFPLTVTSAQKNPTAFYLCASSPLGLSGANVLTFGAGSRLTVL.

This sequence joins TRBV7-9 and TRBJ2-7; D is uncertain. This CDR3 spans 15 amino acids. The germline gives CDR1 SEHNR, CDR2 FQNEAQ (reference sequence). V was trimmed by 5 bases and J by 5 bases, leaving 19 bases between them. The CDR3 is CASSPIEPSLHEQYF. The CDR3 DNA reads TGTGCCAGCAGCCCGATAGAACCCTCTCTCCACGAGCAGTACTTC.

V usage is TRBV19 and J usage is TRBJ2-7; 7 bases align to TRBD1. Germline-derived CDR1 and CDR2 are LNHDA and SQIVND (reference sequence). The CDR3 runs to 14 residues. V was pared by 4 bases and J by 2 bases, with 5 bases of the junction left unmatched. The CDR3, as DNA: TGTGCCAGTAGTAGGATCGGACAGGCCTACGAGCAGTACTTC. As protein: CASSRIGQAYEQYF.

This clone was observed a handful of times. The rearrangement joins TRBV7-3 to TRBJ1-2; no clear D. There are 14 residues in the CDR3. The germline CDR1 and CDR2 sequences are SGHTA and FQGTGA. V was clipped by 1 base and J by 6 bases, with 12 bases between them. The DNA for the CDR3 is TGTGCCAGCAGCTTAAGAGCGACGACCGATGGCTACACCTTC. This sequence encodes CASSLRATTDGYTF.

This chain connects TRBV19 to TRBJ1-2, with D possibly being TRBD1 (5 bases). V was clipped by 4 bases and J by 0 bases, with 12 bases between them. This CDR3 has 15 amino acids. Germline lookup yields CDR1 LNHDA and CDR2 SQIVND (reference sequence). CDR3 loop: CASSTTGASNYGYTF. The CDR3 bases are TGTGCCAGTAGTACCACAGGAGCTTCTAACTATGGCTACACCTTC.

The chain uses TRBV6-5 and TRBJ1-5, with a weak D call TRBD1 (5 bases). The CDR3 is 16 amino acids. Trimming removed 2 bases from V and 0 bases from J, with 11 bases in between. Germline values: CDR1 MNHEY, CDR2 SVGAGI. CDR3: CASSYGAPYSNQPQHF. The CDR3 DNA reads TGTGCCAGCAGTTACGGGGCACCCTATAGCAATCAGCCCCAGCATTTT.

This clone was seen a few times. V and J are TRBV10-3 and TRBJ1-6; 7 nucleotides line up with TRBD1. CDR1 ENHRY and CDR2 SYGVKD come from the germline V gene. With V trimmed by 2 bases and J by 7 bases, 11 bases remained unmatched. This CDR3 is 17 amino acids long. CDR3 protein: CAISEAPGGANNSPLHF. The CDR3 coding sequence is TGTGCCATCAGTGAGGCCCCAGGGGGAGCGAACAATTCACCCCTCCACTTT.

The chain is built from TRBV4-3 and TRBJ2-7; tentatively, D is TRBD2 (5 bases). The germline V and J ends were trimmed by 1 base and 3 bases, with 13 bases remaining between them. Germline lookup yields CDR1 LGHNA and CDR2 YSLEER. The CDR3 sequence is 15 residues long. CDR3 in DNA: TGCGCCAGCAGCCAAGCTTATCGGGGAAACTACGAGCAGTACTTC. Its protein product is CASSQAYRGNYEQYF.

The rearrangement uses TRBV7-2 and TRBJ2-1; D gene uncertain. The germline CDR1 and CDR2 sequences are SGHTA and FQGNSA. V was clipped by 5 bases and J by 7 bases, with 15 bases between them. The CDR3 is made up of 14 amino acids. Here the CDR3 reads CASSIYLSRNEQFF. The CDR3 DNA is TGTGCCAGCAGCATTTACTTAAGCAGGAATGAGCAGTTCTTC.

This rearrangement joins TRBV5-4 to TRBJ2-5; D not resolved. Germline V lookup: CDR1 SGHNT, CDR2 YYREEE (reference sequence). V lost 4 bases and J lost 2, with 15 bases in between. The CDR3 extends over 15 amino acids. The CDR3 bases are TGTGCCAGCAGCCTTGGTCTCGGGTCGCAAGAGACCCAGTACTTC. It yields the protein CASSLGLGSQETQYF.

The chain carries TRBV19 and TRBJ1-5; D is uncertain. CDR3 length: 15 amino acids. Trimming shortened V by 6 bases and J by 1 base, and 13 bases separated the two germline ends. Germline V gene data show CDR1 as LNHDA and CDR2 as SQIVND (reference sequence). The CDR3 region is CASSLDPVSNQPQHF. DNA of the CDR3: TGTGCCAGTAGCCTTGATCCGGTAAGCAATCAGCCCCAGCATTTT.

The rearrangement links TRBV18 to TRBJ2-7, with 8 bases identical to TRBD1. Germline V gives CDR1 KGHSH, CDR2 LQKENI. After removal of 9 bases from V and 0 bases from J, the junction contained 7 bases not matched to a gene. CDR3 length: 14 residues. Here the CDR3 DNA reads TGTGCCAGTCTCCGGGACAGGAGCTCCTACGAGCAGTACTTC. It translates to CASLRDRSSYEQYF.

The rearrangement joins TRBV11-2 to TRBJ1-5; TRBD1 matches at 7 bases. The CDR3 length is 14 residues. With V trimmed by 7 bases and J by 6 bases, 9 bases remained unmatched. Germline V gene sequence: CDR1 SGHAT, CDR2 FQNNGV. CDR3 nucleotides: TGTGCCAGCATCCCAGGGGGTCTTTGTCAGCCCCAGCATTTT. It yields the protein CASIPGGLCQPQHF.

The V call is TRBV10-2, the J call TRBJ2-1, with 13 nucleotides matching TRBD2. J gave up 9 bases and V 2 bases, and 7 bases lay outside the gene matches. From germline, CDR1 is WSHSY and CDR2 SAAADI. This CDR3 has 16 residues. The CDR3 DNA follows: TGCGCCAGCAGTGAGACTAGCGGGGGGGCGTACGGTGAGCAGTTCTTC. Translation gives CASSETSGGAYGEQFF.